The rows below give T cell receptor beta chains drawn from one sample of a study of blood T cell repertoires in COVID-19. Repertoires were generated with immunoSEQ multiplex PCR, while TCRdb's copy carries only in-frame clones and drops some. Of 250,000 to 300,000 clones listed, approximately 90% were seen once; the top ten hold 2% to 2.5%. Input material: PBMCs or T cells enriched from blood (not recorded which). These receptors were obtained from a woman aged 55-69 years in a cohort exposed to, infected with or recovered from COVID-19 (not recorded which). Both conserved end residues are part of each CDR3. Fields, in order: V gene, D gene, CDR3 protein. D genes are given only for firm matches.

v_gene: TRBV6-2/TRBV6-3
d_gene: TRBD2
CDR3aa: CASSWYGGSMPYEQYF

v_gene: TRBV7-9
d_gene: NA
CDR3aa: CASSLGEGWTEAFF

v_gene: TRBV2
d_gene: NA
CDR3aa: CASTQGFPETQYF

v_gene: TRBV2
d_gene: NA
CDR3aa: CASSPPVNTEAFF

v_gene: TRBV12-3/TRBV12-4
d_gene: TRBD1
CDR3aa: CASTRGYSPLHF

v_gene: TRBV6-5
d_gene: NA
CDR3aa: CASSPDSAGYGYTF

v_gene: TRBV5-1
d_gene: NA
CDR3aa: CASSLSGENTEAFF

v_gene: TRBV11-1
d_gene: NA
CDR3aa: CASSPRTGTYEQYF

v_gene: TRBV28
d_gene: NA
CDR3aa: CASRLFLGDYGYTF

v_gene: TRBV28
d_gene: NA
CDR3aa: CASRRANYGYTF

v_gene: TRBV10-3
d_gene: NA
CDR3aa: CAISGGQGIGRETQYF

v_gene: TRBV27
d_gene: NA
CDR3aa: CASSLWATGEQFF

v_gene: TRBV5-4
d_gene: NA
CDR3aa: CASSLVPPLGTEAFF

v_gene: TRBV12-5
d_gene: NA
CDR3aa: CASGLSGIAGELFF

v_gene: TRBV27
d_gene: NA
CDR3aa: CASRTSSTDTQYF

v_gene: TRBV13
d_gene: NA
CDR3aa: CASSLGGYATNEKLFF

v_gene: TRBV11-2
d_gene: TRBD1
CDR3aa: CASSSDRVTGGADYGYTF

v_gene: TRBV20-1
d_gene: TRBD2
CDR3aa: CSASGSGSSDTQYF

v_gene: TRBV9
d_gene: NA
CDR3aa: CASSVREGRGETQYF

v_gene: TRBV7-9
d_gene: TRBD2
CDR3aa: CASSAKGLAGGNEQFF